The T cell receptor beta chain under discussion was sequenced for a study of post-analysis software for immune sequencing data. Across the study: Patients had relapsing-remitting, secondary progressive or progressive-relapsing multiple sclerosis; some lacked subtype.

Whole-study results and caveats: Samples sharing a preparation batch grouped tightly together when assessed by F measure. Relative to controls, patients had 5 or 6 TRBV segments at higher frequency, with TRBV5-6, TRBV5-1 and TRBV20-1 among these. Relative to controls, patients with multiple sclerosis showed significantly lower normalized Chao1 diversity.

Presence of unique molecular identifiers characterized the TCR beta cDNA libraries. Each sample of about 0.95 to 11 million input T cells yielded about 500,000 cDNA molecules, so each molecule approximated one T cell. TCRdb re-analysed the PCR reads in MiXCR, keeping a single row per CDR3 protein. In the table there are around 700,000 distinct CDR3 sequences, around 64% of which are singletons. With regard to this clonotype: Its matching antigen is unknown.

The CDR3 has 19 amino acids. Germline V lookup: CDR1 ENHRY, CDR2 SYGVKD. V lost 3 bases and J lost 0, with 21 bases in between. Sequencing was done on a sample of blood. The rearrangement links TRBV10-3 to TRBJ2-1; maybe TRBD2 (6 bases). This clonotype was sampled from a girl aged 2 to 10 with multiple sclerosis. Here the CDR3 reads CAISERGARGRSSYNEQFF. The CDR3 DNA sequence: TGTGCCATCAGTGAAAGGGGTGCGCGGGGAAGGAGCTCCTACAATGAGCAGTTCTTC.